The following is a T cell receptor beta chain sequence with its context. The antigen is undetermined. Profiled with immunoSEQ multiplex PCR; TCRdb holds only in-frame clones, not every one. In the table there are tens of thousands of clones, around 87% of which are singletons. J gave up 0 bases and V 6 bases, and 10 bases lay outside the gene matches. This CDR3 is 16 amino acids long. Germline V gives CDR1 SGDLS, CDR2 YYNGEE. The data were taken from a study of OX40 agonist ivuxolimab in advanced cancers. Across the study: Patient treatment consisted of intravenous ivuxolimab administration every 2 weeks at 0.01 to 10 mg/kg.

Study results and limitations: In a subset of nonresponders, normalized T-cell clonal expansion was also low.

The chain carries TRBV9 and TRBJ1-2, with 8 positions matching TRBD1. The input for sequencing was CD4+ or CD8+ T cells sorted from blood, taken in a trial of the OX40 agonist ivuxolimab. This sequence originates from an adult with an advanced solid tumor such as melanoma, head and neck, liver or kidney cancer. The CDR3 DNA sequence: TGTGCCAGCAACGAAGACGGACAGGGCACTAACTATGGCTACACCTTC. Its translation: CASNEDGQGTNYGYTF.